Each of the 21 T cell receptor beta chains below was sequenced from the same sample in a study of blood T cell repertoires in COVID-19. Data came from immunoSEQ multiplex PCR; TCRdb stores just in-frame clones and leaves some out. This table has fewer than 15,000 clones, roughly 91% appearing once. The material sequenced was peripheral blood. The origin of the receptors is a human donor in a cohort sampled during active COVID-19.

The chain uses TRBV18 and TRBJ2-7; 9 bases fit TRBD1. The CDR3 runs 17 residues. After removal of 4 bases from V and 5 bases from J, the junction contained 15 bases not matched to a gene. The V gene's germline CDR1 is KGHSH and CDR2 LQKENI. The CDR3 sequence: CASSLIRGGQGSDEQYF. The CDR3 DNA follows: TGTGCCAGCTCACTGATAAGAGGAGGACAGGGGTCGGACGAGCAGTACTTC.

V is TRBV4-1 and J is TRBJ2-7, with TRBD1 matching over 9 bases. The J segment lost 2 bases and the V segment lost 4 bases, leaving 9 bases of the junction unmatched. The CDR3 totals 16 residues. CDR1 is MGHRA, CDR2 YSYEKL, per germline. As DNA, the CDR3 is TGCGCCAGCAGCCCGTCCGGGACAGGGACGGCCTACGAGCAGTACTTC. Protein product: CASSPSGTGTAYEQYF.

V usage is TRBV11-2 and J usage is TRBJ2-7, with D maybe TRBD1 (6 bases). Trimming took 4 bases from V and 5 from J, leaving 18 bases between them. Germline values: CDR1 SGHAT, CDR2 FQNNGV. This CDR3 region has 15 residues. CDR3 coding DNA: TGTGCCAGCAGCTACAGGGAACAGGGTAGAAACGAGCAGTACTTC. This sequence encodes CASSYREQGRNEQYF.

This clone was seen only once. The chain links TRBV27 to TRBJ1-2, with a tentative D call TRBD1 (6 bases). The CDR3 is 14 residues long. Germline V lookup: CDR1 MNHEY, CDR2 SMNVEV (reference sequence). With 6 bases removed from V and 8 bases from J, the gap between germline ends came to 19 bases. The CDR3 coding sequence is TGTGCCAGCAGATCTCTTTCAGGGGCGCAGGGCTACACCTTC. It is translated as CASRSLSGAQGYTF.

This sequence joins TRBV24-1 and TRBJ2-2, with a tentative D call TRBD1 (5 bases). Trimming removed 3 bases from V and 5 bases from J, with 18 bases in between. The CDR3 is 17 residues long. CDR1 is KGHDR and CDR2 is SFDVKD in the germline V gene. The CDR3 nucleotides are TGTGCCACCAGTGATCCGAAGGGCAGGGTTCATACCGGGGAGCTGTTTTTT. It translates to CATSDPKGRVHTGELFF.

The rearrangement joins TRBV4-1 to TRBJ2-7, with D possibly TRBD2 on 6 matching bases. The V end lost 1 base, the J end lost 0 bases, and 16 bases lay between the germline ends. Germline loops: CDR1 MGHRA, CDR2 YSYEKL. CDR3 size: 17 residues. In DNA form, the CDR3 reads TGCGCCAGCAGCCAAGCGTCACTAGCTGAGAGCTCCTACGAGCAGTACTTC. It specifies CASSQASLAESSYEQYF.

The genes are TRBV9 and TRBJ2-2; D is possibly TRBD1 (6 bases). The CDR3 spans 18 residues. The V end lost 3 bases, the J end lost 1 base, and 19 bases lay between the germline ends. Germline V CDR1 and CDR2: SGDLS, YYNGEE. The CDR3 reads CASSANYGQTLNTGELFF. The CDR3 coding sequence is TGTGCCAGCAGCGCTAATTACGGACAGACCTTGAACACCGGGGAGCTGTTTTTT.

For the CDR3, the DNA is TGCGCCAGCAGCGTCGTGGGAGGCGACACCGGGGAGCTGTTTTTT. Its protein product is CASSVVGGDTGELFF. The chain has TRBV5-1 and TRBJ2-2, with a tentative D call TRBD2 (6 bases). Germline-derived CDR1 and CDR2 are SGHRS and YFSETQ. CDR3 size: 15 residues. The V end lost 4 bases, the J end lost 3 bases, and 13 bases lay between the germline ends.

The table lists this clone with a few counts. This sample also contains other DNA sequences that code for the same CDR3. The rearrangement links TRBV10-3 to TRBJ2-7; TRBD2 matches 10 bases. This CDR3 contains 14 residues. The V and J ends lost 5 bases and 0 bases, in that order; junction bases with no gene match: 1. CDR1 ENHRY and CDR2 SYGVKD come from the germline V gene. The CDR3 nucleotides read TGTGCCATCAGTAGGACTAGCGGCTCCTACGAGCAGTACTTC. Amino acid sequence: CAISRTSGSYEQYF.

The chain employs TRBV11-2 and TRBJ2-1, with D unclear. The CDR3 is 13 residues long. CDR1 SGHAT and CDR2 FQNNGV come from the germline V gene. V lost 3 bases and J lost 3, with 6 bases in between. CDR3 region: CASSLALYNEQFF. CDR3 nucleotides: TGTGCCAGCAGCTTGGCCCTCTACAATGAGCAGTTCTTC. Supplemented by reference TRBV11-2 and TRBJ2-1, the full variable domain reads EAGVAQSPRYKIIEKRQSVAFWCNPISGHATLYWYQQILGQGPKLLIQFQNNGVVDDSQLPKDRFSAERLKGVDSTLKIQPAKLEDSAVYLCASSLALYNEQFFGPGTRLTVL.

The chain employs TRBV6-5 and TRBJ2-7; D might be TRBD2 (6 bases). Germline CDR1 and CDR2: MNHEY and SVGAGI. V shed 8 bases and J shed 4 bases, with 9 bases lying between them. This CDR3 region has 11 residues. The CDR3 sequence: CASQRGYEQYF. In nucleotides, the CDR3 is TGTGCCAGCCAACGGGGGTACGAGCAGTACTTC.

V usage is TRBV5-1 and J usage is TRBJ2-3; 7 positions match TRBD1. There are 18 residues in the CDR3. V lost 0 bases, J lost 0 bases, and 10 bases stayed unmatched. CDR1 and CDR2 (germline): SGHRS, YFSETQ. The CDR3 spells CASSLVGTASISTDTQYF. CDR3 in DNA: TGCGCCAGCAGCTTGGTCGGGACAGCATCCATTAGCACAGATACGCAGTATTTT.

CDR3 DNA: TGTGCCAGCAGCGCCCGGGACTCCTCGCGGGAGCTGTTTTTT. Encoded protein: CASSARDSSRELFF. The chain has TRBV9 and TRBJ2-2; the D gene is possibly TRBD2 (6 bases). This CDR3 spans 14 amino acids. CDR1 SGDLS and CDR2 YYNGEE come from the germline V gene. The V gene lost 3 bases and the J gene lost 9 bases, with 15 bases spanning the gap.

The V call is TRBV18, the J call TRBJ2-5, with D hard to call. The CDR3 length is 14 residues. Germline V gives CDR1 KGHSH, CDR2 LQKENI. V was cut by 3 bases and J by 1 base, with 9 bases left in between. The CDR3 spells CASSPDTTQETQYF. The DNA of the CDR3 is TGTGCCAGCTCACCCGACACAACCCAAGAGACCCAGTACTTC. Full variable domain (rest looked up from reference TRBV18 and TRBJ2-5): NAGVMQNPRHLVRRRGQEARLRCSPMKGHSHVYWYRQLPEEGLKFMVYLQKENIIDESGMPKERFSAEFPKEGPSILRIQQVVRGDSAAYFCASSPDTTQETQYFGPGTRLLVL.

The CDR3: CAGQRGTGGSYNEQFF. DNA of the CDR3: TGTGCCGGACAACGGGGAACAGGGGGCTCCTACAATGAGCAGTTCTTC. The chain links TRBV28 to TRBJ2-1; 8 bases map to TRBD1. This CDR3 has 16 amino acids. CDR1 MDHEN and CDR2 SYDVKM come from the germline V gene. V lost 11 bases, J lost 0 bases, and 12 bases stayed unmatched.

The chain has TRBV7-9 and TRBJ2-3; 13 bases map to TRBD2. V trimming: 5 bases; J trimming: 3 bases; junction bases outside the gene matches: 8. From germline, CDR1 is SEHNR and CDR2 FQNEAQ (reference sequence). This CDR3 is built from 17 residues. CDR3 in amino acids: CASSRGLAGARTDTQYF. DNA of the CDR3: TGTGCCAGCAGCCGAGGACTAGCGGGAGCGAGGACAGATACGCAGTATTTT.

Written as DNA, the CDR3 is TGTGCCAGCAGCGGAGCTGACTACGAGCAGTACTTC. Its protein is CASSGADYEQYF. The J gene is TRBJ2-7, the V gene TRBV13; D gene uncertain. From germline, CDR1 is PRHDT and CDR2 FYEKMQ (reference sequence). Trimming took 5 bases from V and 3 from J, leaving 8 bases between them. CDR3 size: 12 residues.

The J gene is TRBJ2-1, the V gene TRBV6-4; 12 positions match TRBD1. J lost 7 bases, V lost 8 bases, and 9 bases had no gene match. The CDR3 spans 15 residues. The V gene's germline CDR1 is MRHNA and CDR2 SNTAGT. CDR3 amino acids: CASETGTGGKNEQFF. The CDR3 DNA reads TGTGCCAGCGAAACCGGGACAGGGGGCAAGAATGAGCAGTTCTTC.

This clone came up once. This chain uses TRBV19 with TRBJ2-5; possible D gene TRBD1, 6 bases. In germline, CDR1 is LNHDA, CDR2 SQIVND (reference sequence). The CDR3 spans 15 residues. The germline V and J ends were trimmed by 6 bases and 7 bases, with 21 bases remaining between them. CDR3 DNA sequence: TGTGCCAGTAGCCGAACGGCTCTGGGGGCATGGACCCAGTACTTC. This translates into CASSRTALGAWTQYF.

CDR3 coding DNA: TGTGCCAGCGAGATAGGGGGCGCAGGGACCGGGGAGCTGTTTTTT. Its protein product is CASEIGGAGTGELFF. The chain recombines TRBV27 with TRBJ2-2; TRBD1 matches at 7 bases. This CDR3 region has 15 residues. Germline values: CDR1 MNHEY, CDR2 SMNVEV (reference sequence). The ends lost 8 bases at V and 5 bases at J; junction bases unmatched: 11.

The chain uses TRBV7-9 and TRBJ2-2, with D unclear. CDR1 SEHNR and CDR2 FQNEAQ come from the germline V gene (reference sequence). V was trimmed by 5 bases and J by 1 base, leaving 11 bases between them. The CDR3 length is 15 residues. The CDR3 sequence: CASSPNSQNTGELFF. CDR3 sequence (DNA): TGTGCCAGCAGCCCCAACTCTCAGAACACCGGGGAGCTGTTTTTT.